Following are 27 T cell receptor beta chains from one sample sequenced in a study of early T cells in non-severe SARS-CoV-2 infection. TCRdb processed the 5' RACE reads anew with MiXCR; each CDR3 protein has one entry. The data show 25,000 to 30,000 distinct CDR3 sequences, with around 5.4% seen just once and approximately 0.87% held by the top ten. Source material: whole blood. The origin of the receptors is an adult who was a healthcare worker with PCR-confirmed SARS-CoV-2 infection or an uninfected control (not recorded which).

This clonotype was detected ten times or more. J is TRBJ2-5 and V is TRBV29-1; no definite D call. Germline-derived CDR1 and CDR2 are SQVTM and ANQGSEA. Trimming shortened V by 7 bases and J by 4 bases, and 7 bases separated the two germline ends. The CDR3 is 10 residues long. The CDR3 region is CSGGRETQYF. DNA of the CDR3: TGCAGCGGGGGAAGAGAGACCCAGTACTTC.

This clonotype has a count of ten or more. This chain joins TRBV5-5 and TRBJ1-1; no reliable D call. The CDR3 spans 15 residues. Germline V gene data show CDR1 as SGHKS and CDR2 as YYEKEE (reference sequence). Trimming pared 4 bases from V and 0 bases from J, leaving 13 bases between. The CDR3 loop reads CASSPLGSMNTEAFF. The CDR3 nucleotides read TGTGCCAGCAGCCCCCTTGGGTCCATGAACACTGAAGCTTTCTTT.

This clonotype was seen many times. The J gene is TRBJ1-1, the V gene TRBV5-5, with D hard to call. This CDR3 has 13 amino acids. The V gene's germline CDR1 is SGHKS and CDR2 YYEKEE (reference sequence). V was pared by 0 bases and J by 2 bases, with 5 bases between. The CDR3 DNA reads as TGTGCCAGCAGCTTGGTTATAAACACTGAAGCTTTCTTT. It is translated as CASSLVINTEAFF.

V and J are TRBV25-1 and TRBJ2-7; D may be TRBD1 or TRBD2 (6 bases each). This CDR3 spans 14 amino acids. CDR1 and CDR2 from the germline V gene are MGHDK and SYGVNS. Trimming removed 8 bases from V and 5 bases from J, with 19 bases in between. CDR3 nucleotide sequence: TGTGCCAGCCGAAACTATGGAGGGGGAGACGAGCAGTACTTC. Protein: CASRNYGGGDEQYF.

This clonotype was counted at least ten times. This chain uses TRBV20-1 with TRBJ2-1; 11 bases agree with TRBD1. Germline-derived CDR1 and CDR2 are DFQATT and SNEGSKA (reference sequence). CDR3 length: 14 residues. Trimming cost V 5 bases and J 6 bases; bases outside gene matches: 6. CDR3 in DNA: TGCAGTGCTTTTCCCGGGACAGGGGGCAATGAGCAGTTCTTC. Encoded protein: CSAFPGTGGNEQFF.

This clonotype was seen a handful of times. The chain is built from TRBV20-1 and TRBJ2-7, with 8 nucleotides matching TRBD2. CDR3 length equals 14 residues. Unmatched junction bases numbered 5, after V lost 2 bases and J lost 2 bases. Looked up from germline, CDR1 is DFQATT and CDR2 is SNEGSKA (reference sequence). The CDR3 nucleotides are TGCAGTGCTAGAACAGCGGGAGCGACCTACGAGCAGTACTTC. Amino acid sequence: CSARTAGATYEQYF.

This clonotype came up a few times. Here the CDR3 reads CSVGKNTEAFF. As DNA, the CDR3 is TGCAGCGTTGGTAAGAACACTGAAGCTTTCTTT. The rearrangement uses TRBV29-1 and TRBJ1-1; D ambiguous. The CDR3 has 11 residues. V gave up 4 bases and J gave up 1 base, with 4 bases separating them. Germline-derived CDR1 and CDR2 are SQVTM and ANQGSEA.

The rearrangement joins TRBV5-1 to TRBJ1-1; the match to TRBD1 covers 9 bases. The germline V gene has CDR1 SGHRS and CDR2 YFSETQ. The V segment lost 0 bases and the J segment 5 bases; nucleotides outside the gene matches: 8. This CDR3 is built from 16 residues. In DNA form, the CDR3 reads TGCGCCAGCAGCTTGGTGAGGATGACAGGGGGGACTGAAGCTTTCTTT. Amino acids: CASSLVRMTGGTEAFF.

This clonotype appeared many times. V usage is TRBV29-1 and J usage is TRBJ1-1; 7 nucleotides agree with TRBD1. V shed 6 bases and J 0 bases; nucleotides not matched to a gene: 10. From germline, CDR1 is SQVTM and CDR2 ANQGSEA. This CDR3 comprises 15 residues. CDR3 residues: CSVTGQRTMNTEAFF. The CDR3 coding sequence is TGCAGCGTAACGGGACAGAGAACCATGAACACTGAAGCTTTCTTT.

This clonotype was counted ten times or more. The chain couples TRBV12-3 or TRBV12-4 to TRBJ2-2, with 9 nucleotides matching TRBD1. Trimming took 3 bases from V and 5 from J; bases not matched to a gene: 4. CDR3 size: 15 residues. This CDR3 is CASSLAGQGTGELFF. The CDR3 region has the DNA TGTGCCAGCAGTTTGGCGGGACAGGGAACCGGGGAGCTGTTTTTT.

This clonotype occurred many times. The J gene is TRBJ1-1, the V gene TRBV20-1, with D maybe TRBD1 (5 bases). The germline V gene encodes CDR1 DFQATT and CDR2 SNEGSKA (reference sequence). V lost 3 bases and J lost 10, with 21 bases in between. This CDR3 has 14 amino acids. CDR3 amino acids: CSASPWGGGMGAFF. CDR3 in DNA: TGCAGTGCTAGTCCATGGGGCGGCGGAATGGGAGCTTTCTTT.

This clonotype was observed many times. The chain is built from TRBV21-1 and TRBJ1-3; TRBD1 was called by the table and not checked on the DNA. TRBV21-1 is listed as a pseudogene. CDR3 size: 17 residues. The chain's CDR3 is CASTYVPTANSGNTIYF. The CDR3 nucleotides are TGTGCCAGCACTTACGTACCGACAGCTAACTCTGGAAACACCATATATTTT.

This clonotype has at least ten counts. The chain combines TRBV6-6 with TRBJ2-3; TRBD2 is a possible D gene (5 bases). CDR1 is MNHNY and CDR2 is SVGAGI in the germline V gene (reference sequence). The CDR3 covers 14 residues. V lost 4 bases, J lost 2 bases, and 10 bases lay in between. CDR3 amino acids: CASSFYGDTDTQYF. The CDR3, as DNA: TGTGCCAGCAGTTTTTACGGGGACACAGATACGCAGTATTTT.

This clonotype was detected many times. The chain uses TRBV12-3 or TRBV12-4 and TRBJ2-3; 9 bases agree with TRBD2. CDR3 length: 14 residues. Trimming took 3 bases from V and 4 from J; bases not matched to a gene: 2. CDR3 in amino acids: CASSFSGSADTQYF. CDR3 coding DNA: TGTGCCAGCAGTTTTAGCGGGAGCGCAGATACGCAGTATTTT.

The rearrangement uses TRBV2 and TRBJ2-2; TRBD1 is a possible D gene (5 bases). Germline loops: CDR1 SNHLY, CDR2 FYNNEI. Trimming pared 5 bases from V and 2 bases from J, leaving 6 bases between. CDR3 size: 13 residues. In DNA, the CDR3 is TGTGCCAGCAGTCAGGGTAACACCGGGGAGCTGTTTTTT. Translating gives CASSQGNTGELFF.

This clonotype occurred a few times. V usage is TRBV4-3 and J usage is TRBJ1-6; no definite D call. Germline V gene lookup returns CDR1 LGHNA and CDR2 YSLEER. This CDR3 is 16 amino acids long. The V end lost 0 bases, the J end lost 7 bases, and 13 bases lay between the germline ends. This chain's CDR3 is CASSQERAKRNSPLHF. DNA for the CDR3: TGCGCCAGCAGCCAAGAGAGGGCCAAACGAAATTCACCCCTCCACTTT.

Judged by abundance, this clonotype is medium-sized (0.01 to 0.1%). V and J are TRBV27 and TRBJ2-4; maybe TRBD2 (6 bases). Germline CDR1 reads MNHEY; CDR2 reads SMNVEV (reference sequence). Trimming took off 1 base at V and 4 bases at J, with 23 bases between the two ends. The CDR3 is made up of 19 amino acids. CDR3 region: CASSLFAGSKTLAKNIQYF. The CDR3 DNA sequence: TGTGCCAGCAGTTTATTTGCGGGATCGAAGACCTTAGCAAAAAACATTCAGTACTTC.

The sample holds many counts of this clonotype. V is TRBV24-1 and J is TRBJ2-7; TRBD1 aligns across 7 bases. Germline CDR1 is KGHDR and CDR2 is SFDVKD. With V trimmed by 4 bases and J by 6 bases, 14 bases remained unmatched. The CDR3 is made up of 16 amino acids. CDR3: CATSDRTGTDPSEQYF. In DNA form, the CDR3 reads TGTGCCACCAGTGACCGAACCGGGACAGACCCCTCCGAGCAGTACTTC.

The table lists this clonotype with a few counts. The rearrangement uses TRBV5-6 and TRBJ1-2; TRBD1 agrees at 7 bases. CDR1 and CDR2 (germline): SGHDT, YYEEEE. V lost 3 bases to trimming and J lost 4 bases; unmatched junction nucleotides: 9. CDR3 size: 15 residues. The CDR3 sequence is CASSSATGLSYGYTF. The CDR3, as DNA: TGTGCCAGCAGCTCGGCGACAGGGTTGAGCTATGGCTACACCTTC.

This clonotype was picked up a small number of times. This chain links TRBV7-9 with TRBJ2-3; D remains ambiguous. The CDR3 is 14 residues long. V lost 1 base and J lost 2, with 7 bases in between. The germline V gene encodes CDR1 SEHNR and CDR2 FQNEAQ (reference sequence). CDR3 amino acids: CASSLVDLTDTQYF. The CDR3 DNA sequence: TGTGCCAGCAGCTTAGTCGACCTCACAGATACGCAGTATTTT.

This clonotype was recorded many times. The rearrangement links TRBV6-6 to TRBJ2-1; 10 nucleotides line up with TRBD2. The CDR3 spans 13 residues. Trimming took 3 bases from V and 9 from J; bases not matched to a gene: 2. Germline V gives CDR1 MNHNY, CDR2 SVGAGI (reference sequence). In nucleotides, the CDR3 is TGTGCCAGCAGTTATACTAGCGGGGCTGAGCAGTTCTTC. It translates to CASSYTSGAEQFF.

Many counts were recorded for this clonotype. The genes are TRBV11-2 and TRBJ2-7; maybe TRBD1 (6 bases). The CDR3 has 15 amino acids. Germline V lookup: CDR1 SGHAT, CDR2 FQNNGV. The germline V and J ends were trimmed by 3 bases and 4 bases, with 16 bases remaining between them. CDR3 coding DNA: TGTGCCAGCAGCTTCCGTGGGGGCACCGGGTACGAGCAGTACTTC. Its translation is CASSFRGGTGYEQYF.

The sample holds a few counts of this clonotype. The chain recombines TRBV28 with TRBJ2-6; D not resolved. The CDR3 contains 16 residues. Trimming cost V 4 bases and J 3 bases, with 13 bases left between them. CDR1 and CDR2 from the germline V gene are MDHEN and SYDVKM. CDR3 protein: CASSYFSGRGANVLTF. The CDR3 bases are TGTGCCAGCAGTTACTTTTCCGGACGTGGGGCCAACGTCCTGACTTTC.

This clonotype was detected ten times or more. The chain has TRBV29-1 and TRBJ1-1, with a weak D call TRBD1 (6 bases). Trimming cost V 3 bases and J 6 bases, with 8 bases left between them. This CDR3 is 11 amino acids long. CDR1 is SQVTM and CDR2 is ANQGSEA in the germline V gene. CDR3 sequence reads: CSVDGQPEAFF. As DNA, the CDR3 is TGCAGCGTTGACGGACAGCCTGAAGCTTTCTTT.

The rearrangement joins TRBV14 to TRBJ1-1; 8 bases are a match to TRBD1. The CDR3 spans 17 residues. V was pared by 4 bases and J by 1 base, with 11 bases of the junction left unmatched. Germline CDR1 reads SGHDN; CDR2 reads FVKESK. DNA of the CDR3: TGTGCCAGCAGCCTATGGGGACAGGATCAAAAGAACACTGAAGCTTTCTTT. It yields the protein CASSLWGQDQKNTEAFF.

This clonotype was seen once. The chain uses TRBV27 and TRBJ2-1, with 9 bases aligning to TRBD1. CDR1 is MNHEY, CDR2 SMNVEV, per germline (reference sequence). With 0 bases clipped from V and 5 bases from J, the junction kept 5 bases outside the gene matches. The CDR3 length is 16 residues. The CDR3 sequence: CASSLSHRGRDNEQFF. The DNA of the CDR3 is TGTGCCAGCAGTTTATCACACAGGGGGCGGGACAATGAGCAGTTCTTC.

This clonotype was recorded many times. The CDR3 bases are TGTGCCAGCACTGCGGACAGGGCGAACACTGAAGCTTTCTTT. It is translated as CASTADRANTEAFF. This chain joins TRBV2 and TRBJ1-1; 8 nucleotides agree with TRBD1. V lost 7 bases to trimming and J lost 1 base; unmatched junction nucleotides: 5. This CDR3 is 14 amino acids long. Germline CDR1 and CDR2: SNHLY and FYNNEI.